This T cell receptor beta chain appears in the sequencing data of a study of OX40 agonist ivuxolimab in advanced cancers. Study summary: It was ivuxolimab, an agonistic anti-OX40 (CD134) antibody, that patients were treated with. At 0.01 to 10 mg/kg, ivuxolimab was administered intravenously to patients every 2 weeks. The eligibility criteria allowed prior anti-PD-1, anti-PD-L1 or anti-CTLA-4 therapy, and about 40% had some.

Repertoires were generated with immunoSEQ multiplex PCR, while TCRdb's copy carries only in-frame clones and drops some. This table has about 91,000 clones, approximately 89% appearing once. Germline V lookup: CDR1 LNHDA, CDR2 SQIVND (reference sequence). The CDR3 runs to 14 residues. V lost 4 bases, J lost 2 bases, and 3 bases stayed unmatched. The chain joins TRBV19 to TRBJ2-3, with 7 nucleotides matching TRBD2. This receptor was taken from an adult with an advanced solid tumor such as melanoma, head and neck, liver or kidney cancer. Specimen: CD4+ or CD8+ T cells sorted from blood, collected in a trial of the OX40 agonist ivuxolimab. CDR3 in amino acids: CASSSGSATDTQYF. The DNA of the CDR3 is TGTGCCAGTAGTAGCGGGAGCGCCACAGATACGCAGTATTTT.